A selection of T cell receptor beta chains follows, all from one sample in a study of CD8+ T cells in alopecia areata. Clones were read by immunoSEQ multiplex PCR, and TCRdb kept only the in-frame ones, dropping some. In the table there are 180,000 or so clones, roughly 50% of which are singletons. This specimen was CD8+ T cells sorted from blood, taken at week 24, from a patient treated with tofacitinib. The receptors come from a human donor with alopecia areata. CDR3s include the opening cysteine and the closing phenylalanine or tryptophan. D genes are given only for firm matches. Clone size is not always given. Where it is, it says once, few, many or a class for expanded clones.

v_call	clone_size	j_call	d_call	cdr3_nt	cdr3_aa
TRBV11-2	-	TRBJ2-5	-	TGTGCCAGCAGCTTAGGCAGGGCAACCCAAGAGACCCAGTACTTC	CASSLGRATQETQYF
TRBV2	-	TRBJ1-2	-	TGTGCCACCCGGGGGACTTCTGTCTACACCTTC	CATRGTSVYTF
TRBV6-5	-	TRBJ2-6	-	TGTGCCAGCAGTTCTTCTGGGGCCAACGTCCTGACTTTC	CASSSSGANVLTF
TRBV30	-	TRBJ1-1	-	TGTGCCTGGAGTCCCGGTGCAGGGAACACTGAAGCTTTCTTT	CAWSPGAGNTEAFF
TRBV19	few	TRBJ1-5	-	TGTGCCACTAGCCCGGACCTCAAGCCCCAGCATTTT	CATSPDLKPQHF
TRBV4-3	-	TRBJ1-2	-	TGCGCCAGCAGCCAAGATTATCAGGGGACTGCTCGATATGGCTACACCTTC	CASSQDYQGTARYGYTF
TRBV29-1	few	TRBJ1-1	TRBD1	TGCAGCGTTGCAGGCATCCCCACGGACAGGGGGAAAAACACTGAAGCTTTCTTT	CSVAGIPTDRGKNTEAFF
TRBV2	-	TRBJ2-5	TRBD2	TGTGCCAGCAGTGACCCCTCGGAGGCGGGGGGGCCCAAGACCCAGTACTTC	CASSDPSEAGGPKTQYF
TRBV4-3	few	TRBJ1-4	-	TGCGCCAGCAGCCAAGATTCCCCTTCACAGTCTGAAAAACTGTTTTTT	CASSQDSPSQSEKLFF
TRBV6-1	few	TRBJ2-3	-	TGTGCCAGCAGCCCCGGGGGGCTCCGACCAGATACGCAGTATTTT	CASSPGGLRPDTQYF
TRBV30	-	TRBJ2-6	-	TGTGCCAGAGATTCAGGAATCTCTGGGGCCAACGTCCTGACTTTC	CARDSGISGANVLTF
TRBV6-5	few	TRBJ2-2	TRBD2	TGTGCCAGCAACCTAGCGGGGGACACCGGGGAGCTGTTTTTT	CASNLAGDTGELFF